The rows below give T cell receptor beta chains drawn from one sample of a study of control samples from healthy donors and cancer patients. Clones were sequenced by immunoSEQ multiplex PCR, and TCRdb holds only the in-frame ones, with some missing. In the table there are approximately 89,000 clones, 70% to 90% of which are singletons. The sample was blood. All receptors derive from a woman in her 40s in good health. The CDR3 runs from the conserved cysteine through the conserved F or W. The D gene is left open where the match is weak. Rows give clone size only sometimes, using once, few, many, or a class for an expanded clone.

v_gene	j_gene	d_gene	abundance	CDR3nt	CDR3aa
TRBV18	TRBJ2-7	TRBD1	NA	TGTGCCAGCTCACCACCGGGCTTCGGACAGGTTAAGTCAGGCGAGCAGTACTTC	CASSPPGFGQVKSGEQYF
TRBV25-1	TRBJ1-2	NA	NA	TGTGCCAGCAGTGACTACAGCTATGGCTACACCTTC	CASSDYSYGYTF
TRBV30	TRBJ1-6	TRBD1	NA	TGTGCCTGGAACCGGGACAGGCGCACACCCCTCCACTTT	CAWNRDRRTPLHF
TRBV4-1	TRBJ1-1	NA	NA	TGCGCCAGCAGCCAACGGGGGGCGAAGGAATCTGAAGCTTTCTTT	CASSQRGAKESEAFF
TRBV2	TRBJ2-6	NA	few	TGTGCCAGCAGTGAACGGCGCTCTGGGGCCAACGTCCTGACTTTC	CASSERRSGANVLTF
TRBV21-1	TRBJ2-7	NA	NA	TGTGCCAGCAGATCGGATGTGGGGGAGTGGGAGCAGTACTTC	CASRSDVGEWEQYF
TRBV6-5	TRBJ1-5	NA	NA	TGTGCCAGCAGTTCTAGGGATCAACAGCCCCAGCATTTT	CASSSRDQQPQHF
TRBV3-1/TRBV3-2	TRBJ1-1	NA	NA	TGTGCCAGCAGCCTCCTACCCATAGAGGGGGGTAAGGCTGAAGCTTTCTTT	CASSLLPIEGGKAEAFF
TRBV9	TRBJ1-2	NA	NA	TGTGCCAGCAGCGTAGGGACATTGGGCTACACCTTC	CASSVGTLGYTF
TRBV29-1	TRBJ1-1	TRBD1	NA	TGCAGCGGTATAACAGGGGGCTACACTGAAGCTTTCTTT	CSGITGGYTEAFF
TRBV4-2	TRBJ1-5	NA	NA	TGTGCCAGCAGCCAAGAAGTGGGGAACTCGGGACAGCCCCAGCATTTT	CASSQEVGNSGQPQHF